Sequencing of this TCR beta chain was carried out in a study of regulatory T cells in long-lasting Graves disease. Points from the study as a whole: For persistent Graves' patients, TCR diversity was lower than for newly diagnosed ones.

As to time point: newly diagnosed GD, antithyroid drugs for less than 3 months. Generation of the TCR library employed RNA extracted from PBMCs. Guidelines of the American Thyroid Association were used to diagnose Graves' disease. For TCR beta, libraries came from iRepertoire HTBI primers and Arm-PCR of CDR3 regions. TCRdb redid the calling of the multiplex PCR reads with MiXCR, one entry per CDR3 protein. Of a few hundred thousand distinct CDR3 sequences listed, around 20% are singletons. This clonotype has only a few counts. Its specificity is unknown. The specimen was peripheral blood mononuclear cells (PBMCs), collected at new diagnosis, from a patient treated with antithyroid drugs. The clonotype originates from a female donor with Graves disease.

The CDR3 coding sequence is TGCAGTGCTGAGACTAGCGGGGGGTCCGGGACCCAGTACTTC. It is translated as CSAETSGGSGTQYF. The gene calls are TRBV20-1 and TRBJ2-5; TRBD2 aligns across 13 bases. The CDR3 sequence is 14 residues long. CDR1 DFQATT and CDR2 SNEGSKA come from the germline V gene (reference sequence). V lost 5 bases and J lost 7; bases outside the gene matches: 7.